This T cell receptor beta chain was recorded in a study of CD4 T cells in relation to SARS-CoV-2 and coronaviruses (dated by TCRdb to the early 2020s). At the level of the whole study: In the ViraFEST assay, PBMCs were cultured with antigen for roughly ten days, after which TCR beta CDR3s were sequenced to identify clonal expansions specific to the antigen. At the level of individual TCR clonotypes, the study measured memory CD4+ T cell crossreactivity between SARS-CoV-2 spike protein and common cold coronavirus spike proteins. Samples from three pre-COVID donors and the naive versus memory experiments were sequenced with the Adaptive Biotechnologies TCR-sequencing kit; other data were Illumina-based. An HIV-1 Nef peptide pool or a culture without peptide was used as the negative reference condition. A different TCR-beta assay, based on Illumina, was used to sequence expansion assays from other donors in the study. Shared crossreactive spike epitopes were mapped to their HLA restriction using patient-derived lymphoblastoid cell lines.

Remarks on this clone: The antigen this receptor binds is unknown. Base quality data are lacking; no much larger clone is found one base away.

The germline V gene (reference sequence) provides CDR1 LNHDA and CDR2 SQIVND. Cut back by 5 bases and 5 bases, the V and J ends lie 15 bases apart. Spanning cysteine to phenylalanine, the CDR3 consists of 15 amino acids. Only CDR3 DNA is held: 45 bases, read in frame from base 1. Overall study outcomes, separate from this receptor: Roughly 64% of donors had memory CD4+ clonotypes that crossrecognized SARS-CoV-2 and at least one common cold coronavirus spike. Crossreactivity analysis centred on spike protein, so crossreactivity against other viral proteins was not assessed. No donor contributed both pre-pandemic and post-infection samples, which limited tracing the source of pre-existing responses. Significantly weaker SARS-CoV-2-driven expansion was shown by crossreactive clones than by monoreactive clones, consistent with antigenic imprinting. Small numbers of patients and of tested TCRs were a limitation of the study.

Library construction relied on the immunoSEQ multiplex PCR assay. The original pipeline was this. During preprocessing, nonproductive sequences were discarded, as were any CDR3s that did not begin with C, did not end with F or W, or were shorter than 7 amino acids. The MANAFEST web app identified antigen-specific clonotypes based on expansion compared with the reference and other culture wells. A clone was considered positive if significant expansion relative to the reference culture was observed in 2 of 3 replicate wells at an FDR below 0.05. To be called positive, a clone also had to show significant expansion compared with every other tandem well and an odds ratio greater than 5. CDR3 homology was measured as pairwise Levenshtein distance, computed with the stringdist R package after trimming three terminal residues from each end. In its TCRdb copy, this immuneACCESS table keeps in-frame sequences only and misses some clones. Where compared with another copy, unresolved V genes explain less than half of these, and the others have no known cause. V and J calls and clone size come straight from that table; D and trimming were deduced from the DNA. This sample is represented by 15,000 to 20,000 clones; 75% to 85% of them were singletons. Together, the top ten hold roughly 10% of the sample.

CD4+ T cells from unexposed donors were collected before the COVID-19 pandemic (2011-2018). Following 10 days of culture, the EasySep CD4+ T cell isolation kit was used to isolate CD4+ T cells. Unexposed donor CD4+ T cells were tested for reactivity to SARS-CoV-2 S and N and four common cold coronavirus spike pools, as cell number allowed. Approximately 2 million PBMCs per well were cultured in IMDM with about 5.5% human AB serum and 7.5 to 10 IU/ml IL-2. Half of the culture medium was replaced with fresh IL-2-containing medium on days 3 and 7. Each peptide culture condition was generally run in triplicate replicate wells. The leukapheresis product used for the unexposed donors was purchased from a commercial source. Ficoll-Paque PLUS gradient centrifugation was used to isolate PBMCs from either whole blood or leukapheresis product. PBMCs were either used fresh in the expansion assay or cryopreserved at -140 degrees C. The QIAamp Micro DNA Kit was used to extract genomic DNA from the CD4+ T cells.

Sample: CD4+ T cells from PBMCs, cultured in vitro. Recombination joined TRBV19 with TRBJ2-2; the D gene is perhaps TRBD1 or TRBD2, as each covers 5 bases. The sequence was obtained from a human donor in good health. The CDR3 in this case is CASSLRDPETGELFF. The bases are TGTGCCAGTAGTCTCCGGGACCCCGAGACCGGGGAGCTGTTTTTT.